This TCR beta chain was sequenced during a study of T-cell reconstitution after alpha-beta-depleted transplantation in children. Whole-study findings and limits: Newly made T cells mostly supplied T-cell counts and diversity one year after transplant.

V lost 0 bases and J 0 bases, leaving 11 bases between the germline ends. The CDR3 extends over 15 amino acids. Germline CDR1 and CDR2: SQVTM and ANQGSEA. This clonotype was seen a handful of times. Its antigen is still unknown. Construction of the TCRbeta library involved unique molecular identifiers. Via MiXCR, TCRdb re-called the PCR reads, giving one row per CDR3 protein. The repertoire consists of around 300,000 distinct CDR3 sequences, with approximately 23% occurring once and the leading ten covering approximately 9.9%. This sequence originates from a male patient aged 10 to 17 who had a stem cell transplant for acute lymphoblastic leukemia, so the T cells may come from the graft donor. Sequenced material: PBMCs, mostly from graft donor cells, taken 180 days after TCRalphabeta/CD19-depleted stem cell transplant. The V and J genes are TRBV29-1 and TRBJ1-1; no clear D gene. CDR3: CSVEESTAMNTEAFF. Written as DNA, the CDR3 is TGCAGCGTTGAAGAGTCAACAGCCATGAACACTGAAGCTTTCTTT.